Listed here are 31 T cell receptor beta chains from one sample, sequenced in a study of neurological immune-mediated disorders. Time point meaning: technical triplicate 1. Each CDR3 protein is one row after TCRdb ran MiXCR on the 5' RACE reads. The sample carries more than 20,000 distinct CDR3 sequences, under 15% recorded once. The sample consisted of CD4+ T cells from blood. The receptor source for this set is a female donor with HTLV-1-associated myelopathy (HAM/TSP).

In this sample, this clonotype turned up a few times. This chain's CDR3 is CASSRQGRDGYTF. The CDR3, as DNA: TGTGCCAGCAGCCGACAGGGGAGGGATGGCTACACCTTC. The J gene is TRBJ1-2, the V gene TRBV12-3 or TRBV12-4; 8 bases match TRBD1. CDR3 length equals 13 residues. The junction had 6 bases not matched to a gene; V was cut back by 6 bases and J by 6 bases.

In its sample, this clonotype was seen many times. V and J are TRBV18 and TRBJ2-7, with 7 bases lining up with TRBD1. The CDR3 sequence is 15 residues long. The V and J ends lost 4 bases and 5 bases, in that order; junction bases with no gene match: 11. Germline V gene sequence: CDR1 KGHSH, CDR2 LQKENI. DNA of the CDR3: TGTGCCAGCTCACTCACCACAGAGACAGGGCACGAGCAGTACTTC. As protein: CASSLTTETGHEQYF.

This clonotype was counted ten times or more. V and J are TRBV5-1 and TRBJ2-5, with 8 bases that match TRBD2. The CDR3 extends over 15 amino acids. V was pared by 4 bases and J by 3 bases, with 8 bases of the junction left unmatched. Germline assignment: CDR1 SGHRS and CDR2 YFSETQ. The CDR3 here is CASSLRTSIKETQYF. The CDR3 region has the DNA TGCGCCAGCAGCCTCCGGACTAGCATTAAAGAGACCCAGTACTTC.

Many counts were recorded for this clonotype. This chain uses TRBV4-3 with TRBJ2-7; 9 bases are a match to TRBD1. CDR1 and CDR2 (germline): LGHNA, YSLEER. Trimming took 0 bases from V and 4 from J; bases not matched to a gene: 10. The CDR3 has 17 residues. The CDR3 protein is CASSQDLSGTGTYEQYF. The DNA of the CDR3 is TGCGCCAGCAGCCAAGATTTAAGCGGGACAGGGACGTACGAGCAGTACTTC.

This chain connects TRBV7-2 to TRBJ2-7; D could derive from TRBD1 or TRBD2 (6 bases each). The CDR3 covers 16 residues. Germline CDR1 SGHTA, CDR2 FQGNSA. The ends were cut back, 5 bases at V and 2 bases at J, with 19 bases in the middle. The CDR3 bases are TGTGCCAGCAGCCACCGGAGTAGGGGGGCCACCTACGAGCAGTACTTC. Its protein product is CASSHRSRGATYEQYF.

Ten or more counts support this clonotype. The chain links TRBV20-1 to TRBJ2-1, with 7 bases aligning to TRBD1. The trim removed 3 bases at V and 2 bases at J, leaving 4 bases unmatched. CDR1 is DFQATT and CDR2 is SNEGSKA in the germline V gene (reference sequence). This CDR3 comprises 14 residues. Here the CDR3 DNA reads TGCAGTGCTAGGACGGGACAGCCCTACAATGAGCAGTTCTTC. Amino acids: CSARTGQPYNEQFF.

This chain joins TRBV5-1 and TRBJ2-3; 9 bases agree with TRBD2. With V trimmed by 4 bases and J by 9 bases, 12 bases remained unmatched. The CDR3 has 15 residues. Germline V gene sequence: CDR1 SGHRS, CDR2 YFSETQ. The CDR3 nucleotides are TGCGCCAGCAGCCCCATAGCGGGAGAGGTAGCAACGCAGTATTTT. This translates into CASSPIAGEVATQYF.

This clonotype was seen ten or more times. The rearrangement links TRBV20-1 to TRBJ2-3; 13 bases match TRBD2. The junction had 11 bases not matched to a gene; V was cut back by 5 bases and J by 6 bases. The CDR3 has 16 residues. In germline, CDR1 is DFQATT, CDR2 SNEGSKA (reference sequence). CDR3 DNA: TGCAGTGCTGAAAAGGGACTAGCGGGGACTGGGGATACGCAGTATTTT. This gives the protein CSAEKGLAGTGDTQYF.

This clonotype was recorded many times. The chain combines TRBV12-3 or TRBV12-4 with TRBJ2-7; TRBD1 aligns across 7 bases. The CDR3 contains 14 residues. V gave up 7 bases and J gave up 0 bases; unmatched junction bases: 6. CDR3: CASTIGGISYEQYF. CDR3 nucleotide sequence: TGTGCCAGCACCATAGGGGGCATCTCCTACGAGCAGTACTTC.

This clonotype has a count of ten or more. The chain recombines TRBV6-5 with TRBJ1-6; D may be TRBD1 (6 bases). Trimming shortened V by 6 bases and J by 8 bases, and 17 bases separated the two germline ends. Germline-derived CDR1 and CDR2 are MNHEY and SVGAGI. This CDR3 region has 15 residues. The CDR3 loop reads CASRGWTEEHSPLHF. In DNA form, the CDR3 reads TGTGCCAGCAGGGGGTGGACAGAAGAGCATTCACCCCTCCACTTT.

This clonotype was recorded at least ten times. The chain couples TRBV7-2 to TRBJ2-3, with 16 bases fitting TRBD2. Germline CDR1 and CDR2: SGHTA and FQGNSA. The CDR3 runs to 19 residues. V lost 3 bases and J lost 0; bases outside the gene matches: 6. The CDR3 nucleotides read TGTGCCAGCAGCTTCTCAGGGACTAGCGGGGGGGTGAGCACAGATACGCAGTATTTT. Translation gives CASSFSGTSGGVSTDTQYF.

This clonotype was recorded many times. V usage is TRBV6-1 and J usage is TRBJ1-1; no definite D call. The V end was cut by 0 bases, the J end by 5 bases, with 10 bases between. Germline assignment: CDR1 MNHNS and CDR2 SASEGT. The CDR3 contains 14 residues. The CDR3 sequence: CASSEALLSTEAFF. The DNA for the CDR3 is TGTGCCAGCAGTGAAGCCCTTTTATCGACTGAAGCTTTCTTT.

This clonotype was seen many times. The V call is TRBV28, the J call TRBJ1-2; D gene ambiguous. The CDR3 runs to 12 residues. Germline V lookup: CDR1 MDHEN, CDR2 SYDVKM. Trimming cost V 1 base and J 2 bases, with 2 bases left between them. The CDR3 protein is CASSLYNYGYTF. In nucleotides, the CDR3 is TGTGCCAGCAGTTTATACAACTATGGCTACACCTTC.

This clonotype was detected ten times or more. The chain combines TRBV12-3 or TRBV12-4 with TRBJ2-3; 9 bases match TRBD2. The length of the CDR3 is 17 residues. V was clipped by 5 bases and J by 5 bases; unmatched bases: 14. The CDR3 region has the DNA TGTGCCAGCAGTCCGACGCTAGCGGGGAGGGCGGGAGATACGCAGTATTTT. It encodes CASSPTLAGRAGDTQYF.

The chain uses TRBV20-1 and TRBJ2-7; TRBD2 agrees at 11 bases. The CDR3 covers 14 residues. CDR1 is DFQATT, CDR2 SNEGSKA, per germline (reference sequence). The V segment lost 0 bases and the J segment 5 bases; nucleotides outside the gene matches: 3. The CDR3 is CSARDGTSGNEQYF. In nucleotides, the CDR3 is TGCAGTGCTAGAGATGGGACTAGCGGCAACGAGCAGTACTTC.

Only one count was recorded for this clonotype. Because it lacks the conserved phenylalanine or tryptophan at the end, this CDR3 is likely a read error. The V call is TRBV20-1, the J call TRBJ1-5; a possible D gene is TRBD1 (6 bases). This CDR3 contains 13 residues. The germline CDR1 and CDR2 sequences are DFQATT and SNEGSKA (reference sequence). CDR3 sequence (DNA): TGCAGTGCTAGCAACAGGGCCAATCATCCCCAGCATTTA. It yields the protein CSASNRANHPQHL.

This clonotype was recorded at least ten times. This chain uses TRBV9 with TRBJ2-6, with D perhaps assigned TRBD1 or TRBD2 (6 bases each). This CDR3 is 16 amino acids long. In germline, CDR1 is SGDLS, CDR2 YYNGEE. V was pared by 3 bases and J by 4 bases, with 14 bases between. The CDR3 here is CASSGLGGYGANVLTF. In DNA, the CDR3 is TGTGCCAGCAGCGGCCTAGGGGGGTACGGGGCCAACGTCCTGACTTTC.

The table lists this clonotype with many counts. The V and J genes are TRBV20-1 and TRBJ2-1, with a weak D call TRBD1 (6 bases). Trimming removed 3 bases at V and 0 bases at J, with 15 bases between. The germline V gene has CDR1 DFQATT and CDR2 SNEGSKA (reference sequence). CDR3 length: 16 amino acids. In DNA, the CDR3 is TGCAGTGCTAGTGTCGCAGGGGTGTACTCCTACAATGAGCAGTTCTTC. Its translation: CSASVAGVYSYNEQFF.

This clonotype was observed many times. The CDR3 bases are TGTGCCAGCAGCCAAGGGGAGAGACTAGCGGGAGGCGAGCAGTACTTC. Amino acids: CASSQGERLAGGEQYF. The V gene is TRBV7-8, the J gene TRBJ2-7, with TRBD2 matching over 13 bases. The germline gives CDR1 SGHVS, CDR2 FQNEAQ. This CDR3 has 16 residues. J was trimmed by 6 bases and V by 5 bases; bases with no gene match: 10.

This clonotype occurred many times. The V and J genes are TRBV3-1 and TRBJ2-5; perhaps TRBD1 as D (6 bases). V lost 0 bases, J lost 2 bases, and 10 bases lay in between. The CDR3 loop spans 15 amino acids. CDR1 and CDR2 from the germline V gene are LGHDT and YNNKEL (reference sequence). DNA of the CDR3: TGTGCCAGCAGCCAAGATACAGGGACACAAGAGACCCAGTACTTC. Residues: CASSQDTGTQETQYF.

This clonotype was picked up many times. The chain links TRBV5-1 to TRBJ2-7; D is ambiguous. This CDR3 spans 13 amino acids. Germline V gene sequence: CDR1 SGHRS, CDR2 YFSETQ. V lost 7 bases, J lost 4 bases, and 15 bases lay in between. Here the CDR3 reads CASSASDGYEQYF. The CDR3 DNA follows: TGCGCCAGCTCCGCCTCAGACGGGTACGAGCAGTACTTC.

This clonotype has a count of ten or more. V gene TRBV20-1 combines with J gene TRBJ2-1; TRBD2 matches at 15 bases. With V trimmed by 3 bases and J by 0 bases, 12 bases remained unmatched. The germline V gene has CDR1 DFQATT and CDR2 SNEGSKA (reference sequence). This CDR3 has 20 residues. The chain's CDR3 is CSASTQLGLAGGSSYNEQFF. DNA of the CDR3: TGCAGTGCTAGCACTCAACTCGGACTAGCGGGAGGGAGCTCCTACAATGAGCAGTTCTTC.

This clonotype showed up many times. This chain connects TRBV20-1 to TRBJ1-6, with 7 bases matching TRBD1. Germline V CDR1 and CDR2: DFQATT, SNEGSKA (reference sequence). This CDR3 has 15 residues. The J segment lost 7 bases and the V segment lost 0 bases, leaving 6 bases of the junction unmatched. CDR3 region: CSARDNRGGNSPLHF. The CDR3 coding sequence is TGCAGTGCTAGAGACAACAGGGGAGGGAATTCACCCCTCCACTTT.

This clonotype was seen ten or more times. The chain has TRBV19 and TRBJ2-5; TRBD1 matches at 7 bases. In germline, CDR1 is LNHDA, CDR2 SQIVND (reference sequence). The CDR3 contains 17 residues. With V trimmed by 0 bases and J by 7 bases, 14 bases remained unmatched. CDR3 region: CASSIDLTGTLRGTQYF. In DNA, the CDR3 is TGTGCCAGTAGTATAGATTTGACAGGGACGCTAAGAGGGACCCAGTACTTC. Based on the CDR3 plus reference TRBV19 and TRBJ2-5, the full variable domain is DGGITQSPKYLFRKEGQNVTLSCEQNLNHDAMYWYRQDPGQGLRLIYYSQIVNDFQKGDIAEGYSVSREKKESFPLTVTSAQKNPTAFYLCASSIDLTGTLRGTQYFGPGTRLLVL.

This clonotype was observed many times. The chain employs TRBV24-1 and TRBJ2-3; tentative D call: TRBD1 (6 bases). The germline gives CDR1 KGHDR, CDR2 SFDVKD. The CDR3 has 14 residues. Between the trimmed V and J ends, which lost 3 bases and 6 bases, there was a span of 12 bases. For the CDR3, the DNA is TGTGCCACCAGTGATCAACTCACAGGGGATACGCAGTATTTT. It translates to CATSDQLTGDTQYF.

This clonotype was seen repeatedly, ten times or more. The chain employs TRBV6-5 and TRBJ1-4; D gene unclear. Trimming cost V 5 bases and J 0 bases, with 4 bases left between them. CDR1 MNHEY and CDR2 SVGAGI come from the germline V gene. CDR3 length equals 13 residues. CDR3 sequence (DNA): TGTGCCAGCAGTGTTACAACTAATGAAAAACTGTTTTTT. This sequence encodes CASSVTTNEKLFF.

V gene TRBV4-1 combines with J gene TRBJ2-7, with D perhaps TRBD1 (8 bases). The germline V and J ends were trimmed by 3 bases and 6 bases, with 21 bases remaining between them. There are 16 residues in the CDR3. Germline-derived CDR1 and CDR2 are MGHRA and YSYEKL. The CDR3 spells CASSQTYRGGHVEQYF. The CDR3 nucleotides are TGCGCCAGCAGCCAGACATACAGGGGGGGCCACGTCGAGCAGTACTTC.

The rearrangement uses TRBV20-1 and TRBJ2-3; D is perhaps TRBD2 (6 bases). V dropped 5 bases and J dropped 15 bases, with 36 bases sitting between them. Germline assignment: CDR1 DFQATT and CDR2 SNEGSKA (reference sequence). The CDR3 contains 17 residues. The CDR3 loop is CSAPLGVGGASTDTHYF. The DNA of the CDR3 is TGCAGTGCTCCCCTCGGAGTCGGGGGTGCTAGCACAGATACACATTATTTT.

This clonotype was seen repeatedly, ten times or more. This chain connects TRBV7-2 to TRBJ2-7, with TRBD2 matching 14 bases. The CDR3 runs 17 residues. Losses at the gene ends were 5 bases for V and 0 bases for J; bases not matched to a gene: 6. Per the germline V gene, CDR1 is SGHTA and CDR2 is FQGNSA. Written as DNA, the CDR3 is TGTGCCAGCAGCCGGACTAGCGGGGGGACAAACTCCTACGAGCAGTACTTC. This sequence encodes CASSRTSGGTNSYEQYF.

The sample holds many counts of this clonotype. The V and J genes are TRBV7-2 and TRBJ2-7; 8 bases map to TRBD1. Germline trimming cut 5 bases from V and 5 bases from J; bases unmatched to any gene: 2. CDR3 length: 12 amino acids. CDR1 SGHTA and CDR2 FQGNSA come from the germline V gene. The CDR3 DNA sequence: TGTGCCAGCAGCGAGGACAGGGACGAGCAGTACTTC. It is translated as CASSEDRDEQYF.

The chain has TRBV29-1 and TRBJ2-7; 8 bases are a match to TRBD1. Germline values: CDR1 SQVTM, CDR2 ANQGSEA. This CDR3 region has 12 residues. V lost 7 bases to trimming and J lost 1 base; unmatched junction nucleotides: 3. The CDR3 DNA follows: TGCAGCGGAAGACAGGGGTCCTACGAGCAGTACTTC. Its protein product is CSGRQGSYEQYF.